These 31 T cell receptor beta chains were sequenced from one sample in a study of T cell clonality in common variable immunodeficiency (dated by TCRdb to the mid-2010s). The library was prepared using the immunoSEQ multiplex PCR assay. In TCRdb, the immuneACCESS table is reduced to in-frame sequences with V and J assigned. These tables do not hold every clone; where another copy was compared, an unresolved V gene accounts for under half, and the others remain unexplained. This sample holds roughly 40,000 clones in total, without any singletons. Of the sample, over 1.1% falls within the top ten clones. What was sequenced was peripheral blood mononuclear cells. These receptors all come from a person aged 18-69 years in good health.

This clone was observed a few times. The read gets to within 3 residues of the CDR3 end, and the germline J gene fills in the rest. The chain carries TRBV7-2 and TRBJ1-2; D perhaps matches TRBD1 (5 bases). The CDR3 runs to 15 residues. Per germline, CDR1 SGHTA and CDR2 FQGNSA. The CDR3 loop reads CASRLGTSDTDTYTF. The sequenced part of the CDR3 DNA is TGTGCCAGCAGACTAGGGACTAGCGACACAGATACC.

Ten or more counts support this clone. The sequenced fragment ends 3 residues before the CDR3 boundary, so the rest is inferred from the germline J gene. This chain joins TRBV14 and TRBJ2-1; a weak D match, TRBD2 (5 bases). Between the trimmed V and J ends, which lost 0 bases and 0 bases, there was a span of 9 bases. The CDR3 runs 16 residues. The germline V gene encodes CDR1 SGHDN and CDR2 FVKESK. CDR3 bases read: TGTGCCAGCAGCCAAGATGTAGCGCGCTCCTACAATGAG. Residues: CASSQDVARSYNE. The CDR3 in full is CASSQDVARSYNEQFF.

This clone was counted at least ten times. The read ends 3 residues before the CDR3 terminus; that terminus is restored from the germline J gene. The V call is TRBV7-3, the J call TRBJ1-5, with 7 bases that match TRBD1. The germline V gene has CDR1 SGHTA and CDR2 FQGTGA. V shed 3 bases, J shed 7 bases, and the junction held 9 bases outside the gene matches. This CDR3 has 15 amino acids. The sequenced part of the CDR3 DNA is TGTGCCAGCAGCTTCGACAGGGCTGAGGGACAGCCC. The encoded protein is CASSFDRAEGQP. The full CDR3 protein is CASSFDRAEGQPQHF.

This clone was seen more than once but under ten times. The read ends 3 residues shy of where the CDR3 ends; the end is completed using the germline J gene. This sequence joins TRBV19 and TRBJ2-7; tentatively, D is TRBD1 (5 bases). CDR1 and CDR2 (germline): LNHDA, SQIVND (reference sequence). Trimming pared 6 bases from V and 2 bases from J, leaving 8 bases between. This CDR3 contains 12 residues. The DNA read from the CDR3 is TGTGCCAGTAGGAAGGGGCCCTACGAG. Translated: CASRKGPYE. From start to end, the CDR3 is CASRKGPYEQYF.

Note on this clone: The DNA ends 3 residues before the CDR3 does, and the rest of the CDR3 is filled in from the germline J gene. The chain has TRBV11-2 and TRBJ2-1, with 7 bases aligning to TRBD2. Germline V gene sequence: CDR1 SGHAT, CDR2 FQNNGV. The junction had 6 bases not matched to a gene; V was cut back by 2 bases and J by 5 bases. This CDR3 comprises 15 residues. The DNA read from the CDR3 is TGTGCCAGCAGCTTATCGGGACTATCGAACAATGAG. It codes for CASSLSGLSNNE. The full-length CDR3 reads as CASSLSGLSNNEQFF.

This clone showed up many times. From the germline J gene comes the end of the CDR3, since the read stops 3 residues before it. This chain connects TRBV7-3 to TRBJ2-7; 9 nucleotides match TRBD1. Germline CDR1 SGHTA, CDR2 FQGTGA. The CDR3 has 15 amino acids. J gave up 3 bases and V 6 bases, and 9 bases lay outside the gene matches. The covered CDR3 bases are TGTGCCAGCAGTACCACAGGGGGCGGGTTCTACGAG. It is translated as CASSTTGGGFYE. The CDR3 in its entirety is CASSTTGGGFYEQYF.

There are many counts of this clone. Incomplete CDR3 DNA: TGCAGTGCTAGAGATTTGGCGGGAGGGTACAATGAG. Its protein product is CSARDLAGGYNE. The whole CDR3 region reads CSARDLAGGYNEQFF. The V call is TRBV20-1, the J call TRBJ2-1, with 9 bases identical to TRBD2. From the germline J gene comes the end of the CDR3, since the read stops 3 residues before it. CDR1 DFQATT and CDR2 SNEGSKA come from the germline V gene (reference sequence). The CDR3 is 15 amino acids. Unmatched junction bases numbered 4, after V lost 0 bases and J lost 4 bases.

This clone was picked up a small number of times. A much more abundant neighbour one base away suggests this may be a read error. From the germline J gene comes the end of the CDR3, since the read stops 3 residues before it. The rearrangement links TRBV20-1 to TRBJ2-7; TRBD1 is a possible D gene (5 bases). Looked up from germline, CDR1 is DFQATT and CDR2 is SNEGSKA (reference sequence). The length of the CDR3 is 14 residues. CDR3 loop: CRASLVKQGYEQYF. The CDR3 bases that were read are TGCAGGGCCTCCCTAGTAAAGCAGGGCTACGAG.

This clone was detected ten times or more. The CDR3 end lies 3 residues beyond the end of the read and is filled in from the germline J gene. The genes are TRBV5-1 and TRBJ2-1; no definite D call. Germline-derived CDR1 and CDR2 are SGHRS and YFSETQ. V was shortened by 0 bases and J by 8 bases, with 9 bases between the two germline ends. The CDR3 extends over 13 amino acids. Here the CDR3 reads CASSLAAWYEQFF. Partial CDR3 DNA: TGCGCCAGCAGCTTGGCAGCGTGGTATGAG.

This clone was seen many times. The CDR3 end is not reached by the read, which stops 3 residues before it; the germline J gene fills it in. J is TRBJ2-3 and V is TRBV19; 9 bases align to TRBD1. The CDR3 loop spans 13 amino acids. Per the germline V gene, CDR1 is LNHDA and CDR2 is SQIVND (reference sequence). The CDR3: CASSAGQGGSQYF. Partial CDR3 DNA: TGTGCCAGTAGTGCGGGACAGGGTGGGTCG. Looking up the rest from reference TRBV19 and TRBJ2-3 gives the full variable domain: DGGITQSPKYLFRKEGQNVTLSCEQNLNHDAMYWYRQDPGQGLRLIYYSQIVNDFQKGDIAEGYSVSREKKESFPLTVTSAQKNPTAFYLCASSAGQGGSQYFGPGTRLTVL.

In this sample, this clone turned up many times. The missing CDR3 end, 3 residues past where the read stops, is filled in from the germline J gene. The rearrangement uses TRBV5-6 and TRBJ1-5, with D possibly matching TRBD1 (5 bases). CDR3 length: 13 residues. From germline, CDR1 is SGHDT and CDR2 YYEEEE. The covered CDR3 bases are TGTGCCAGCAGCCCCAGGGTCTCTGGACCC. It codes for CASSPRVSGP. The entire CDR3 protein is CASSPRVSGPQHF.

This clone was recorded at least ten times. The CDR3 end falls 3 residues outside the read, so it is completed with the germline J gene. This rearrangement joins TRBV4-2 to TRBJ2-2, with a tentative D call TRBD2 (5 bases). V lost 0 bases and J lost 6, with 14 bases in between. CDR1 and CDR2 from the germline V gene are LGHNA and YNFKEQ. CDR3 length equals 16 residues. The CDR3 sequence is CASSQDRTGWAGELFF. The sequenced part of the CDR3 DNA is TGTGCCAGCAGCCAAGATCGGACTGGGTGGGCCGGGGAG.

As for this clone: The CDR3 end lies 3 residues beyond the end of the read and is filled in from the germline J gene. J is TRBJ2-7 and V is TRBV5-5; 12 positions match TRBD2. Germline CDR1 reads SGHKS; CDR2 reads YYEKEE (reference sequence). The V and J ends lost 6 bases and 4 bases, in that order; junction bases with no gene match: 5. The length of the CDR3 is 14 residues. The CDR3 loop reads CASKYGLAGYEQYF. The sequenced part of the CDR3 DNA is TGTGCCAGCAAATACGGACTAGCGGGGTACGAG.

This clone was counted many times. A read error may account for a junction end that differs from germline. The read ends 3 residues shy of where the CDR3 ends; the end is completed using the germline J gene. This chain joins TRBV7-7 and TRBJ2-5, with a possible D match to TRBD2 (6 bases). There are 14 residues in the CDR3. The germline CDR1 and CDR2 sequences are SSHAT and FNYEAQ (reference sequence). The CDR3 spells CASSEGLTVETQYF. CDR3 DNA, as far as it was read: TGTGCTAGCAGCGAGGGACTCACCGTAGAGACC.

At least ten counts were recorded for this clone. With the read ending 3 residues before the CDR3 end, the germline J gene is used to fill in that end. The chain couples TRBV28 to TRBJ2-7; 11 bases line up with TRBD2. This CDR3 contains 14 residues. Germline values: CDR1 MDHEN, CDR2 SYDVKM. V shed 6 bases and J 3 bases; nucleotides not matched to a gene: 4. This CDR3 is CASRYGTSGYEQYF. CDR3 DNA (partial): TGTGCCAGCAGGTACGGGACTAGCGGCTACGAG.

Comments on this clone: Read sequence stops 3 residues before the CDR3 end, and the germline J gene provides the missing end. The V and J genes are TRBV20-1 and TRBJ1-6; 7 bases line up with TRBD1. Unmatched junction bases numbered 8, after V lost 3 bases and J lost 12 bases. This CDR3 comprises 13 residues. CDR1 is DFQATT, CDR2 SNEGSKA, per germline (reference sequence). The sequenced part of the CDR3 DNA is TGCAGTGCTAGTCCAGGGGGATATTTACCC. It is translated as CSASPGGYLP. In full, the CDR3 reads CSASPGGYLPLHF.

This clone was seen many times. Relative to the germline gene, one junction end is altered; a read error may explain this. The CDR3 end falls 3 residues outside the read, so it is completed with the germline J gene. The rearrangement uses TRBV4-2 and TRBJ2-7, with 7 bases matching TRBD2. Germline-derived CDR1 and CDR2 are LGHNA and YNFKEQ. This CDR3 is built from 17 residues. The sequenced part of the CDR3 DNA is TGCGCCAGCAGCCAAGATCTCAGCGGGACGAGCTCCTACGAG. Translating it yields CASSQDLSGTSSYE. The complete CDR3 sequence is CASSQDLSGTSSYEQYF.

In this sample, this clone turned up many times. Read data end 3 residues before the CDR3 end; the end is taken from the germline J gene. The chain joins TRBV20-1 to TRBJ1-5; 8 nucleotides line up with TRBD1. This CDR3 is 15 amino acids long. Germline V gene sequence: CDR1 DFQATT, CDR2 SNEGSKA (reference sequence). Trimming took 3 bases from V and 2 from J; bases not matched to a gene: 6. The CDR3 DNA, read in part, is TGCAGTGCTAGCGCTGACAGGGGCGGCAATCAGCCC. It yields the protein CSASADRGGNQP. The whole CDR3 protein reads CSASADRGGNQPQHF.

There are many counts of this clone. Read data end 3 residues before the CDR3 end; the end is taken from the germline J gene. The chain carries TRBV18 and TRBJ2-7; 7 bases agree with TRBD2. Trimming at V came to 0 bases and at J to 5 bases, leaving 1 base not matched to a gene. The CDR3 has 13 amino acids. The germline V gene encodes CDR1 KGHSH and CDR2 LQKENI. CDR3 DNA (partial): TGTGCCAGCTCACCACCGGGGGGGGACGAG. Protein: CASSPPGGDE. The entire CDR3 reads CASSPPGGDEQYF.

This clone was recorded at least ten times. Coverage ceases 3 residues before the CDR3 finishes, and the germline J gene fills in the end. The chain is built from TRBV19 and TRBJ1-2; D gene ambiguous. This CDR3 contains 15 residues. CDR1 and CDR2 (germline): LNHDA, SQIVND (reference sequence). Trimming left V 5 bases short and J 4 bases short, with 17 bases between. CDR3 loop: CASSLPIQSGYGYTF. Partial CDR3 DNA: TGTGCCAGTAGTTTGCCTATCCAAAGCGGCTATGGC.

This clone was counted at least ten times. Read data end 3 residues before the CDR3 end; the end is taken from the germline J gene. The V and J genes are TRBV20-1 and TRBJ2-3; D is unclear. CDR3 length equals 15 residues. The V end was cut by 1 base, the J end by 4 bases, with 15 bases between. Germline CDR1 reads DFQATT; CDR2 reads SNEGSKA (reference sequence). Incomplete CDR3 DNA: TGCAGTGCTAGAGGCAGCCCCCGCGGCGCAGATACG. Protein: CSARGSPRGADT. The full-length CDR3 reads as CSARGSPRGADTQYF.

This clone was detected ten times or more. The read falls 3 residues short of the CDR3 end, and the missing part is taken from the germline J gene. V gene TRBV13 combines with J gene TRBJ2-2; D is uncertain. V gave up 3 bases and J gave up 6 bases, with 5 bases separating them. CDR3 length equals 12 residues. Germline-derived CDR1 and CDR2 are PRHDT and FYEKMQ (reference sequence). The CDR3 bases that were read are TGTGCCAGCAGCTTCCCTTCCGGGGAG. This translates into CASSFPSGE. The whole CDR3 protein is CASSFPSGELFF.

This clone was seen many times. The sequence runs out 3 residues before the end of the CDR3; the remainder is reconstructed from the germline J gene. J is TRBJ2-1 and V is TRBV20-1, with 10 bases lining up with TRBD1. CDR3 length: 17 residues. Germline assignment: CDR1 DFQATT and CDR2 SNEGSKA (reference sequence). The trim removed 1 base at V and 4 bases at J, leaving 10 bases unmatched. The part of the CDR3 DNA that was read is TGCAGTGCTAGAGTTCCCTTGGGACAGGGGATGTACAATGAG. Protein: CSARVPLGQGMYNE. The entire CDR3 protein is CSARVPLGQGMYNEQFF.

This clone was seen repeatedly, ten times or more. CDR3 protein: CASSKLAGGETQYF. The sequenced CDR3 bases are TGTGCCAGCAGCAAGCTAGCGGGTGGAGAGACC. The V gene is TRBV5-6, the J gene TRBJ2-5; 8 bases are shared with TRBD2. The read halts 3 residues ahead of the CDR3 end, with the missing end drawn from the germline J gene. V lost 4 bases and J lost 4; bases outside the gene matches: 6. Germline loops: CDR1 SGHDT, CDR2 YYEEEE. This CDR3 region has 14 residues.

This clone was counted at least ten times. The CDR3 goes on 3 residues after the read ends, and that part is filled in from the germline J gene. V and J are TRBV7-2 and TRBJ2-7; D not certain. The germline V gene has CDR1 SGHTA and CDR2 FQGNSA. The CDR3 extends over 15 amino acids. The V gene lost 5 bases and the J gene lost 2 bases, with 16 bases spanning the gap. The DNA read from the CDR3 is TGTGCCAGCAGCCCAAACGGTGGCGGAACCTACGAG. Protein: CASSPNGGGTYE. The entire CDR3 protein is CASSPNGGGTYEQYF.

This clone was counted ten times or more. The DNA ends 3 residues before the CDR3 does, and the rest of the CDR3 is filled in from the germline J gene. This chain joins TRBV5-1 and TRBJ2-5; D tentatively reads TRBD1 or TRBD2 (5 bases each). Trimming stripped 3 bases from V and 5 bases from J, with 17 bases between. The V gene's germline CDR1 is SGHRS and CDR2 YFSETQ. The length of the CDR3 is 15 residues. CDR3 in amino acids: CASSSEGIGAETQYF. The part of the CDR3 DNA that was read is TGCGCCAGCAGCTCTGAGGGGATAGGTGCGGAGACC.

This clone came up many times. The CDR3 end falls 3 residues outside the read, so it is completed with the germline J gene. The chain employs TRBV7-2 and TRBJ1-2; D remains unclear. Trimming shortened V by 1 base and J by 5 bases, and 8 bases separated the two germline ends. CDR3 length: 13 amino acids. Germline loops: CDR1 SGHTA, CDR2 FQGNSA. CDR3 DNA (partial): TGTGCCAGCAGCTTAGTTGAGGGTTATGGC. Protein product: CASSLVEGYG. The entire CDR3 protein reads CASSLVEGYGYTF.

This clone was counted at least ten times. The CDR3 sequence: CASRGQGNTEAFF. CDR3 bases read: TGTGCCAGCAGGGGACAGGGGAACACTGAA. The chain joins TRBV28 to TRBJ1-1; 9 bases line up with TRBD1. The DNA ends 3 residues before the CDR3 does, and the rest of the CDR3 is filled in from the germline J gene. Germline assignment: CDR1 MDHEN and CDR2 SYDVKM. The ends lost 6 bases at V and 1 base at J; junction bases unmatched: 0. The CDR3 sequence is 13 residues long.

This clone was detected many times. CDR3 residues: CASSPTGDYGYTF. The part of the CDR3 DNA that was read is TGCGCCAGCAGCCCTACAGGGGACTATGGC. V is TRBV5-1 and J is TRBJ1-2, with 7 bases fitting TRBD1. The missing CDR3 end, 3 residues past where the read stops, is filled in from the germline J gene. Germline CDR1 and CDR2: SGHRS and YFSETQ. J lost 3 bases, V lost 4 bases, and 3 bases had no gene match. This CDR3 spans 13 amino acids. Variable domain in full (rest from reference TRBV5-1 and TRBJ1-2): KAGVTQTPRYLIKTRGQQVTLSCSPISGHRSVSWYQQTPGQGLQFLFEYFSETQRNKGNFPGRFSGRQFSNSRSEMNVSTLELGDSALYLCASSPTGDYGYTFGSGTRLTVV.

This clone has ten or more counts. The read ends 3 residues shy of where the CDR3 ends; the end is completed using the germline J gene. The chain combines TRBV7-3 with TRBJ2-1, with 8 bases fitting TRBD2. Looked up from germline, CDR1 is SGHTA and CDR2 is FQGTGA. V lost 2 bases to trimming and J lost 7 bases; unmatched junction nucleotides: 7. The CDR3 has 15 residues. The CDR3 DNA, read in part, is TGTGCCAGCAGCTTAGCGGGAGGTGTTTGGAATGAG. Translation: CASSLAGGVWNE. The entire CDR3 sequence reads CASSLAGGVWNEQFF.

There are many counts of this clone. Coverage ceases 3 residues before the CDR3 finishes, and the germline J gene fills in the end. V is TRBV7-8 and J is TRBJ2-3; D gene unclear. The CDR3 loop spans 12 amino acids. Per germline, CDR1 SGHVS and CDR2 FQNEAQ. V was pared by 5 bases and J by 6 bases, with 9 bases between. CDR3 DNA, as far as it was read: TGTGCCAGCAGCCCCACTTTGGATACG. This translates into CASSPTLDT. The entire CDR3 protein is CASSPTLDTQYF.